The clone carrying this T cell receptor beta chain showed up just a few times. Its antigen is currently unknown. Unique molecular identifiers were carried by the TCR beta cDNA libraries. T cells, 1 to 10 million of them, yielded some 500,000 cDNA molecules. TCRdb ran MiXCR on the PCR reads and lists one entry per CDR3 protein. This sample has roughly 700,000 distinct CDR3 sequences, with roughly 27% found just once. V was clipped by 5 bases and J by 0 bases; unmatched bases: 4. CDR1 and CDR2 from the germline V gene are SEHNR and FQNEAQ (reference sequence). This CDR3 spans 17 amino acids. The data were obtained in a study of post-analysis software for immune sequencing data. Turning to the study itself: Clinical courses comprised relapsing-remitting, secondary progressive and progressive-relapsing multiple sclerosis.

Whole-study results and caveats: Samples sharing a preparation batch grouped tightly together when assessed by F measure. Controls had lower frequencies than patients of about 5 TRBV segments, which included TRBV5-6, TRBV5-1 and TRBV20-1. Significantly lower normalized Chao1 diversity was found in patients with multiple sclerosis relative to controls.

This sequence was found in a girl between 10 and 17 years old with multiple sclerosis. Input material: blood. The chain has TRBV7-9 and TRBJ2-3, with 14 bases lining up with TRBD2. CDR3: CASSLRLAGGSTDTQYF. The CDR3 region has the DNA TGTGCCAGCAGCCTAAGACTAGCGGGGGGGAGCACAGATACGCAGTATTTT.